This TCR beta chain comes out of a study of T cells in Graves' hyperthyroidism and ophthalmopathy. Study-level results: In blood, most of the thyroid clonotypes expanded above 0.001 were also present.

This clonotype was observed at least ten times. Antigen unknown. TCR beta CDR3 regions were amplified from RNA transcripts. TCR CDR3 underwent first-round RT-PCR with the HTBI primer set. TCRdb independently ran MiXCR on the multiplex PCR reads; one entry per CDR3 protein. The top ten hold about 15% of the sample, which has some 560,000 distinct CDR3 sequences, approximately 15% seen once. The CDR3 consists of 13 residues. The V and J ends lost 6 bases and 4 bases respectively, with 13 bases between them. CDR1 MDHEN and CDR2 SYDVKM come from the germline V gene. Source material for PBMCs was about 10 ml fresh peripheral blood.

The chain has TRBV28 and TRBJ2-7; D is possibly TRBD2 (7 bases). The sample was blood. The sequence derives from a woman in her thirties or forties with Graves' hyperthyroidism. Here the CDR3 reads CASRTGGGYEQYF. CDR3 nucleotide sequence: TGTGCCAGCAGGACGGGGGGCGGGTACGAGCAGTACTTC.